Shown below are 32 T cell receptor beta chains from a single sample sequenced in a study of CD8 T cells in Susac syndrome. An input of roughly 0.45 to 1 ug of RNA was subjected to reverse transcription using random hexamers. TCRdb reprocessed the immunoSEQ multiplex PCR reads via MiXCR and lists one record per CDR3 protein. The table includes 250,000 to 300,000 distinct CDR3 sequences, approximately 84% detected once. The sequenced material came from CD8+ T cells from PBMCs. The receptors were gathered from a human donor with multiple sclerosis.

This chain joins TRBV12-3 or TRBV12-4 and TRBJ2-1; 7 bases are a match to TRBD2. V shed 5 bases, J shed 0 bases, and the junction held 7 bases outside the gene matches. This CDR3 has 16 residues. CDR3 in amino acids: CASSPPGGRSYNEQFF. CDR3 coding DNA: TGTGCCAGCAGTCCCCCGGGAGGACGCTCCTACAATGAGCAGTTCTTC.

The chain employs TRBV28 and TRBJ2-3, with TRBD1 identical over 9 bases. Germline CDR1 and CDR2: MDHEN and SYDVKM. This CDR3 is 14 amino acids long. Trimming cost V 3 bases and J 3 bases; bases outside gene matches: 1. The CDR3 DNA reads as TGTGCCAGCAGTTTCGGGACAGGGACAGATACGCAGTATTTT. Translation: CASSFGTGTDTQYF.

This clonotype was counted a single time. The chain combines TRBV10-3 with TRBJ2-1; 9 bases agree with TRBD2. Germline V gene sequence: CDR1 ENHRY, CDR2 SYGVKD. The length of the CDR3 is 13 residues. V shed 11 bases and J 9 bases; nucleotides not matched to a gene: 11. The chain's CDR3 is CASGTASGIEQFF. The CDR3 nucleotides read TGTGCCTCGGGTACTGCTAGCGGGATTGAGCAGTTCTTC.

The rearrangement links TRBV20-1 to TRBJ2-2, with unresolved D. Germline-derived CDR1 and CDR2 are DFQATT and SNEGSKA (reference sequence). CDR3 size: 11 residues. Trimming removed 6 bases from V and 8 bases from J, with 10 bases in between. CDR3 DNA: TGCAGTGCCCCGGGTGGGGGGGAGCTGTTTTTT. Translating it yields CSAPGGGELFF.

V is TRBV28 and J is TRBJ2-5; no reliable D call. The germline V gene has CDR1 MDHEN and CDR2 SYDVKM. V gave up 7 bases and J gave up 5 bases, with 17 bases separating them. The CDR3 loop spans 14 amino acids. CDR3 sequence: CASTFPGLGETQYF. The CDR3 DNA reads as TGTGCCAGCACCTTCCCAGGTCTCGGGGAGACCCAGTACTTC.

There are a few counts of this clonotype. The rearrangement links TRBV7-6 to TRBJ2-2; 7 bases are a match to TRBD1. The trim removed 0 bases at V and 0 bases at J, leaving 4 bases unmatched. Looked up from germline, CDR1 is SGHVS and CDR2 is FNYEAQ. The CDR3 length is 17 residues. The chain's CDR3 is CASSLARDRTNTGELFF. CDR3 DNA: TGTGCCAGCAGCTTAGCCAGGGACAGAACGAACACCGGGGAGCTGTTTTTT.

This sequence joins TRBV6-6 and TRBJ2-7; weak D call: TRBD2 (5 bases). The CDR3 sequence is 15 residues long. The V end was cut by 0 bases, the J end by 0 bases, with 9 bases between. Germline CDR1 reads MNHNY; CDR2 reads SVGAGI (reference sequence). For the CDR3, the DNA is TGTGCCAGCAGTTACTCGGAGGTCAGCTCCTACGAGCAGTACTTC. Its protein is CASSYSEVSSYEQYF.

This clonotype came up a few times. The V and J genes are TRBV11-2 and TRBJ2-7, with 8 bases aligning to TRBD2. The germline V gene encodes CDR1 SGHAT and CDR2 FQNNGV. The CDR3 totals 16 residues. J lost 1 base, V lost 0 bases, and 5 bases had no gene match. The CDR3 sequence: CASSLEYGGGSYEQYF. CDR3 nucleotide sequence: TGTGCCAGCAGCTTAGAGTACGGGGGGGGATCCTACGAGCAGTACTTC.

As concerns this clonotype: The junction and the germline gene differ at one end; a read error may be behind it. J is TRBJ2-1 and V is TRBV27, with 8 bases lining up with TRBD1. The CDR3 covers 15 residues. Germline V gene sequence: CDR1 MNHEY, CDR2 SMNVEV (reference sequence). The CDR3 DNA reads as TGTGCCAGCAGCTTATTCCCGGACAGGGATAATGAGCAGTTCTTC. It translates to CASSLFPDRDNEQFF.

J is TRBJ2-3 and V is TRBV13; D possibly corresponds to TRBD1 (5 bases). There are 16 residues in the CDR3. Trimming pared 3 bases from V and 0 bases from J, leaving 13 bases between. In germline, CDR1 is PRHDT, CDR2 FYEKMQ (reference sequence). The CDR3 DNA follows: TGTGCCAGCAGCTTGGCTGTCAGGGATAGCACAGATACGCAGTATTTT. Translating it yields CASSLAVRDSTDTQYF.

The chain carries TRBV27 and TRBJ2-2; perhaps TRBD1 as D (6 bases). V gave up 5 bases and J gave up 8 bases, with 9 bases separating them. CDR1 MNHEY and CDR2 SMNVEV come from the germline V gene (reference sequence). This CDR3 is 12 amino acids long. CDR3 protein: CASSVTGGELFF. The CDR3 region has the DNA TGTGCCAGCAGTGTGACAGGAGGGGAGCTGTTTTTT.

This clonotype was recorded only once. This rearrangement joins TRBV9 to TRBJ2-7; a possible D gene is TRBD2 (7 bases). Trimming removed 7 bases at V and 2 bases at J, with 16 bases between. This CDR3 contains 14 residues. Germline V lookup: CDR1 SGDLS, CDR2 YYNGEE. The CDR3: CASAVGGEAYEQYF. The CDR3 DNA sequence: TGTGCCAGCGCAGTAGGGGGGGAAGCCTACGAGCAGTACTTC.

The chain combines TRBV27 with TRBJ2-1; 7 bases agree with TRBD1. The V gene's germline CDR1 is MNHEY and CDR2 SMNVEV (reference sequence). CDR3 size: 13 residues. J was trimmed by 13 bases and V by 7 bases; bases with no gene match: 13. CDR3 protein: CASIFRGFRPQFF. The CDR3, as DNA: TGTGCCAGCATTTTCAGGGGGTTTCGACCCCAGTTCTTC.

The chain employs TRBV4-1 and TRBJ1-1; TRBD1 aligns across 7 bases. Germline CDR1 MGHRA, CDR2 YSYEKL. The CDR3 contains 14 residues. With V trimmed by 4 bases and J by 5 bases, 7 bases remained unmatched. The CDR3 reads CASSLGTAETEAFF. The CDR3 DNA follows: TGCGCCAGCAGCCTTGGGACAGCCGAAACTGAAGCTTTCTTT.

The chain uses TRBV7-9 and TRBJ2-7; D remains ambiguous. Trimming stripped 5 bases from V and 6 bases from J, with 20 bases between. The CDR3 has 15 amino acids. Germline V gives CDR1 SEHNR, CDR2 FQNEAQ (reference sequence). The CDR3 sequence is CASSARTTSVGEQYF. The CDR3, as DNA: TGTGCCAGCAGCGCTCGGACCACATCCGTGGGCGAGCAGTACTTC. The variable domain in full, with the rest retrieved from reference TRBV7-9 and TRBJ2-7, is DTGVSQNPRHKITKRGQNVTFRCDPISEHNRLYWYRQTLGQGPEFLTYFQNEAQLEKSRLLSDRFSAERPKGSFSTLEIQRTEQGDSAMYLCASSARTTSVGEQYFGPGTRLTVT.

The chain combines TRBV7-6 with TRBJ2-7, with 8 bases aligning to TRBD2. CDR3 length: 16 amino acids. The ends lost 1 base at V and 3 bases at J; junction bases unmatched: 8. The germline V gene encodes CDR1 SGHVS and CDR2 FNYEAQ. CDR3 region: CASSLELSGSRYEQYF. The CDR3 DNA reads TGTGCCAGCAGCTTAGAACTCAGCGGGAGCCGCTACGAGCAGTACTTC.

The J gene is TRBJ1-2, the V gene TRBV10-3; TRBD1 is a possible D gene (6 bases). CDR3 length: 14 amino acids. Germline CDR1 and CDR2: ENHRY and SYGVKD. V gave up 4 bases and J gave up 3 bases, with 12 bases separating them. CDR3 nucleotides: TGTGCCATCAGTGGGGGGGCCCCTGACTATGGCTACACCTTC. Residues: CAISGGAPDYGYTF.

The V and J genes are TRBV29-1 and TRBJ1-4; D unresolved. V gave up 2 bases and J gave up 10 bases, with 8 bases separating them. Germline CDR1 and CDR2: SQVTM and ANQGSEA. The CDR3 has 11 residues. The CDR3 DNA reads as TGCAGCGTTGAAAAACTGGGAAAACTGTTTTTT. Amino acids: CSVEKLGKLFF.

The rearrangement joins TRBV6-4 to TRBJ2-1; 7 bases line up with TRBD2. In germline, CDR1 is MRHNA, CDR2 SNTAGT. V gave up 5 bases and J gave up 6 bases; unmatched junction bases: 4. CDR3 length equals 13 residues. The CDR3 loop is CASSPTSANEQFF. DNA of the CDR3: TGTGCCAGCAGTCCAACTAGCGCCAATGAGCAGTTCTTC.

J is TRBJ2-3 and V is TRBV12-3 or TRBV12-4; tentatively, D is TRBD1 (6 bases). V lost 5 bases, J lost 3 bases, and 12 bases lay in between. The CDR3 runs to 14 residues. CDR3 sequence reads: CASSHRVLTDTQYF. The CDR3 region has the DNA TGTGCCAGCAGTCACAGGGTTCTGACAGATACGCAGTATTTT.

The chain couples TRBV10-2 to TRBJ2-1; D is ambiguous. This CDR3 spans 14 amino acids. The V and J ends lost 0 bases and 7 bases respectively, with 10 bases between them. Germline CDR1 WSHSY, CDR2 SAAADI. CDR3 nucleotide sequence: TGCGCCAGCAGTGAGTCGAAGGCAGCTAATGAGCAGTTCTTC. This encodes CASSESKAANEQFF.

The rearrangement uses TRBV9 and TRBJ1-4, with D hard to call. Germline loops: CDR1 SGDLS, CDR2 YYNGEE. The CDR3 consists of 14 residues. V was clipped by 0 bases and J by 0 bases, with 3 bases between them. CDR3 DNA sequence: TGTGCCAGCAGCGTAGTTACAACTAATGAAAAACTGTTTTTT. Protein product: CASSVVTTNEKLFF.

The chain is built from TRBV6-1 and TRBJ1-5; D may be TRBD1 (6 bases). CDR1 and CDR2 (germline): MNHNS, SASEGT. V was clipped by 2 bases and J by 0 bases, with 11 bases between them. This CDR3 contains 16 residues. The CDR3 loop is CASSESDRDSNQPQHF. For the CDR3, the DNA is TGTGCCAGCAGTGAATCGGACAGAGATAGCAATCAGCCCCAGCATTTT.

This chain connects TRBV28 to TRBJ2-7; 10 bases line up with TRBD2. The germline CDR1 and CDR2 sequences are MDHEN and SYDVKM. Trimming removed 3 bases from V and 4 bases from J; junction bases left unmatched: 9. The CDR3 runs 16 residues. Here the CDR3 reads CASSFSEREGRYEQYF. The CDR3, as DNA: TGTGCCAGCAGTTTCTCCGAGCGGGAGGGCCGATACGAGCAGTACTTC. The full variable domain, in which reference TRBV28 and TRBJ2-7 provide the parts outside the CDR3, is DVKVTQSSRYLVKRTGEKVFLECVQDMDHENMFWYRQDPGLGLRLIYFSYDVKMKEKGDIPEGYSVSREKKERFSLILESASTNQTSMYLCASSFSEREGRYEQYFGPGTRLTVT.

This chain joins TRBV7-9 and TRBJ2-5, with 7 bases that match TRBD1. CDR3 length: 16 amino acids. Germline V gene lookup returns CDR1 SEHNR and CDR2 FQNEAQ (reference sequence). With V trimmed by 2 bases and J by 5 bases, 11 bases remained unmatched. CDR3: CASSLQLDRATETQYF. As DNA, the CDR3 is TGTGCCAGCAGCTTACAGTTAGACAGGGCTACGGAGACCCAGTACTTC.

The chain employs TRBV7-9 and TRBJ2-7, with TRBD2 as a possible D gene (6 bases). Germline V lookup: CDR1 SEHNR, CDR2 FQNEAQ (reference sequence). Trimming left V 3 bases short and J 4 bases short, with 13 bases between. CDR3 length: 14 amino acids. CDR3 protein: CASSFPGDGYEQYF. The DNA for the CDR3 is TGTGCCAGCAGCTTCCCGGGGGACGGGTACGAGCAGTACTTC.

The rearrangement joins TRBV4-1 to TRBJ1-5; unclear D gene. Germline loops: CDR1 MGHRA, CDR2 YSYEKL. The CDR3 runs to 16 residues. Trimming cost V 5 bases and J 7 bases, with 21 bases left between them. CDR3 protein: CASSVSIGDRIQPQHF. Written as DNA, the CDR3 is TGCGCCAGCAGCGTTTCGATTGGGGATAGAATCCAGCCCCAGCATTTT.

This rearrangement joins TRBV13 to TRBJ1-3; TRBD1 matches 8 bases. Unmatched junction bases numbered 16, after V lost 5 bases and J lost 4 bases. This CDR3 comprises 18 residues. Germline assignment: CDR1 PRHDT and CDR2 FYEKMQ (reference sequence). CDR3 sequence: CASSRLIGTGFFGNTIYF. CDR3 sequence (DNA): TGTGCCAGCAGCCGACTGATCGGGACAGGATTCTTCGGAAACACCATATATTTT.

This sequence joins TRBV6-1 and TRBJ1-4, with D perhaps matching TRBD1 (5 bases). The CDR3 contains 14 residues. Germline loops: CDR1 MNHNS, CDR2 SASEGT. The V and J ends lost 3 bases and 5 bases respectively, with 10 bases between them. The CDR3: CASSEPGFNEKLFF. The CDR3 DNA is TGTGCCAGCAGTGAGCCAGGGTTCAATGAAAAACTGTTTTTT.

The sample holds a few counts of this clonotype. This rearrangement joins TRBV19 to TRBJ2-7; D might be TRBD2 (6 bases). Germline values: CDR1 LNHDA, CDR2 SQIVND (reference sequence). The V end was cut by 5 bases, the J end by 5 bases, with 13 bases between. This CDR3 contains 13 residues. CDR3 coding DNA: TGTGCCAGTAGTCCGGGACTCGCCAACGAGCAGTACTTC. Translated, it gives CASSPGLANEQYF.

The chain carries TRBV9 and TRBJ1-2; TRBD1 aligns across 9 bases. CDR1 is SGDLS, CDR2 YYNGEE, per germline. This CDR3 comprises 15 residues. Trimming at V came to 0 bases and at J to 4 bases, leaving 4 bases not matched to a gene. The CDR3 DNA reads TGTGCCAGCAGCGTAGGTGGACAGGGGCCCTATGGCTACACCTTC. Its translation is CASSVGGQGPYGYTF.

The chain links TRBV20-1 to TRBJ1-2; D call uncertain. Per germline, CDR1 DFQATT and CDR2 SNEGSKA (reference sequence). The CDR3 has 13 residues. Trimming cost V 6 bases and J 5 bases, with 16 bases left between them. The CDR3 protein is CSALDGLTYGYTF. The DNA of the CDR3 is TGCAGTGCCTTGGACGGATTGACGTATGGCTACACCTTC.